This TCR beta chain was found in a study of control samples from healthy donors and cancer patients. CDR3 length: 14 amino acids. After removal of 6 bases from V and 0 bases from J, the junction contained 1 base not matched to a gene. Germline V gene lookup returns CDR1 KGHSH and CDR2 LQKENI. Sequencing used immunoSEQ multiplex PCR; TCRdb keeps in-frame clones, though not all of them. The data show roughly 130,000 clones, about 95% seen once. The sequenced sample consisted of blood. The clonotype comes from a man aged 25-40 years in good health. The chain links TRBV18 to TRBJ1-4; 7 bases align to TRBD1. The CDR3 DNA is TGTGCCAGCTCGCAGGGGGCAACTAATGAAAAACTGTTTTTT. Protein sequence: CASSQGATNEKLFF.